The entry that follows covers one T cell receptor (beta chain) sequence. What it binds is unknown. The data originate from a study of cytomegalovirus exposure and HLA in healthy donors. Findings of the study overall: Presence/absence comparisons presumed near-even sequencing depth among donors.

The PCR contained 60 Vbeta and 13 Jbeta primers. Produced via immunoSEQ multiplex PCR; TCRdb's table is partial and in-frame only. The sample records about 100,000 clones, nearly 80% being singletons. Healthy individuals who donated bone marrow served as the donors. The V end was cut by 6 bases, the J end by 5 bases, with 11 bases between. This CDR3 comprises 14 residues. The germline V gene has CDR1 MNHEY and CDR2 SVGAGI. This chain joins TRBV6-5 and TRBJ1-6; possible D gene TRBD1, 5 bases. The source material was PBMCs. The TCR sequence derives from a woman in her 40s in good health and CMV-seronegative. The CDR3 sequence: CASSPGLNNSPLHF. The CDR3 region has the DNA TGTGCCAGCAGCCCGGGACTAAATAATTCACCCCTCCACTTT.